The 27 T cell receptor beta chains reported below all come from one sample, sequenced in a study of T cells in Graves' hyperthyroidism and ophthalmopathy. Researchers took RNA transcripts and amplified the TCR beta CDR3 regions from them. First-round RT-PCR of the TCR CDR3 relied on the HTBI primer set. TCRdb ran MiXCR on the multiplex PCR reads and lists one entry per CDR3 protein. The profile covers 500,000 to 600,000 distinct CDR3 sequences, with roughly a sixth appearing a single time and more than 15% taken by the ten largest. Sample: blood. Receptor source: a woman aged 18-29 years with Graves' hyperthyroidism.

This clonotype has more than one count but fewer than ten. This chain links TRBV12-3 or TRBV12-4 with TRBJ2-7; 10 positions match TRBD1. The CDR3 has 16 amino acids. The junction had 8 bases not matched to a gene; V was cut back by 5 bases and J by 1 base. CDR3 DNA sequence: TGTGCCAGCAGTGCCGGGACAGGGGAGGGATCCTACGAGCAGTACTTC. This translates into CASSAGTGEGSYEQYF.

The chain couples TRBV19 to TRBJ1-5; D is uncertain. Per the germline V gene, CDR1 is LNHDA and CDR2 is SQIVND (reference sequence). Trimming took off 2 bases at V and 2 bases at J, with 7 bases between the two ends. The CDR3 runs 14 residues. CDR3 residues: CASSIRVRNQPQHF. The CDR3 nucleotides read TGTGCCAGTAGTATACGGGTTCGCAATCAGCCCCAGCATTTT.

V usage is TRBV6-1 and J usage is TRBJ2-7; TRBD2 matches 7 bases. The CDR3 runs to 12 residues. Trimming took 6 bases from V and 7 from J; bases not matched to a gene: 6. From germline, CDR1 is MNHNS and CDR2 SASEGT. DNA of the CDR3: TGTGCCAGCAGAACGACTAGCAGTGAGCAGTACTTC. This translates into CASRTTSSEQYF.

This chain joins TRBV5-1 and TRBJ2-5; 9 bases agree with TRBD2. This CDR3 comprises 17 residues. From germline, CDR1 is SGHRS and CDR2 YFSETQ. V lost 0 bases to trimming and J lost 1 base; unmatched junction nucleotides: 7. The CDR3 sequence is CASSLAWREGLQETQYF. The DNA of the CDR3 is TGCGCCAGCAGCTTGGCGTGGCGGGAGGGCCTCCAAGAGACCCAGTACTTC.

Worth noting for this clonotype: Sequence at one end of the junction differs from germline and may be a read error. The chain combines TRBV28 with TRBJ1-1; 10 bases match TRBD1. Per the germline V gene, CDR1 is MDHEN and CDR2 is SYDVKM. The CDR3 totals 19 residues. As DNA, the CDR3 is TGCGCCAGCAGCCAAGATTTCTGGACAGGGGGAAATTTGAACACTGAAGCTTTCTTT. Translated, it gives CASSQDFWTGGNLNTEAFF. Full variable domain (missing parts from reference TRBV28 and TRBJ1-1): DVKVTQSSRYLVKRTGEKVFLECVQDMDHENMFWYRQDPGLGLRLIYFSYDVKMKEKGDIPEGYSVSREKKERFSLILESASTNQTSMYLCASSQDFWTGGNLNTEAFFGQGTRLTVV.

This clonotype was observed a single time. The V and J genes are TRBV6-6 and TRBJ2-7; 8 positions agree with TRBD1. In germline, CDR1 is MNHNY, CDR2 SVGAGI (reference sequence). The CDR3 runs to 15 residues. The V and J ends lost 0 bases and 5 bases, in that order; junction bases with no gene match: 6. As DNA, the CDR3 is TGTGCCAGCAGTTACTCCCTAGGACAGGGCAACGAGCAGTACTTC. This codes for CASSYSLGQGNEQYF.

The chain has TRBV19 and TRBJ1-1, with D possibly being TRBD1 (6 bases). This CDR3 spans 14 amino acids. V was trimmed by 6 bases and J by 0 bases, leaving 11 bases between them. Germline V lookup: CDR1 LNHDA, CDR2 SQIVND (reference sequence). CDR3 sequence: CASRAGAMNTEAFF. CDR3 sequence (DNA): TGTGCCAGTAGGGCAGGGGCCATGAACACTGAAGCTTTCTTT. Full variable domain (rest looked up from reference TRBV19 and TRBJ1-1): DGGITQSPKYLFRKEGQNVTLSCEQNLNHDAMYWYRQDPGQGLRLIYYSQIVNDFQKGDIAEGYSVSREKKESFPLTVTSAQKNPTAFYLCASRAGAMNTEAFFGQGTRLTVV.

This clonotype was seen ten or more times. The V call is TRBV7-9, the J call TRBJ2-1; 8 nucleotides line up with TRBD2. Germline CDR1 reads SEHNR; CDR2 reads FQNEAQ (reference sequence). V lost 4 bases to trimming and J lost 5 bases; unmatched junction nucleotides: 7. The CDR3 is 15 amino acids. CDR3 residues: CASSSGLGLNNEQFF. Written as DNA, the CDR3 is TGTGCCAGCAGCTCGGGACTAGGACTTAACAATGAGCAGTTCTTC. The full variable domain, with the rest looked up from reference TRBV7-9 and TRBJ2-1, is DTGVSQNPRHKITKRGQNVTFRCDPISEHNRLYWYRQTLGQGPEFLTYFQNEAQLEKSRLLSDRFSAERPKGSFSTLEIQRTEQGDSAMYLCASSSGLGLNNEQFFGPGTRLTVL.

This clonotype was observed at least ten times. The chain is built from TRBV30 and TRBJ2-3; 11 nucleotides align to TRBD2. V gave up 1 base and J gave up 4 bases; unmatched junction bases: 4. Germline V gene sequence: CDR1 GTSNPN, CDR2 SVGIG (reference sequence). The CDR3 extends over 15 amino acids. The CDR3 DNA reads TGTGCCTGGAGTGAAACTAGCGGGAGCGCAGATACGCAGTATTTT. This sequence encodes CAWSETSGSADTQYF.

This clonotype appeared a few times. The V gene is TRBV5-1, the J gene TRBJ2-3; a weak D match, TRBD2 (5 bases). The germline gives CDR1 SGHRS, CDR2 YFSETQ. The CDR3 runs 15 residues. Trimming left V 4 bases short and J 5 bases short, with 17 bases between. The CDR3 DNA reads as TGCGCCAGCAGCGTTCTCAGGAGGACGGGAGATACGCAGTATTTT. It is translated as CASSVLRRTGDTQYF. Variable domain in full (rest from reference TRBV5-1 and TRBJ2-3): KAGVTQTPRYLIKTRGQQVTLSCSPISGHRSVSWYQQTPGQGLQFLFEYFSETQRNKGNFPGRFSGRQFSNSRSEMNVSTLELGDSALYLCASSVLRRTGDTQYFGPGTRLTVL.

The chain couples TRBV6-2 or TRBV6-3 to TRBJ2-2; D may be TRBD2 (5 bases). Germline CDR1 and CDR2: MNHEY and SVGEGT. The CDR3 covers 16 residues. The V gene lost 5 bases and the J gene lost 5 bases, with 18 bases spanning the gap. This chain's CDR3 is CASSAPSGIRTGELFF. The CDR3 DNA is TGTGCCAGCAGTGCACCCTCGGGGATTCGGACCGGGGAGCTGTTTTTT.

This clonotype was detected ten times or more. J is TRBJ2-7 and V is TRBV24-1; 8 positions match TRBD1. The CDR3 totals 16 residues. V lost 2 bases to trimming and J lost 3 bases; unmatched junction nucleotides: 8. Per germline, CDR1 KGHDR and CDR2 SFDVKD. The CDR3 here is CATSDSTGTGIYEQYF. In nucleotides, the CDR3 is TGTGCCACCAGTGATTCAACCGGGACAGGTATCTACGAGCAGTACTTC.

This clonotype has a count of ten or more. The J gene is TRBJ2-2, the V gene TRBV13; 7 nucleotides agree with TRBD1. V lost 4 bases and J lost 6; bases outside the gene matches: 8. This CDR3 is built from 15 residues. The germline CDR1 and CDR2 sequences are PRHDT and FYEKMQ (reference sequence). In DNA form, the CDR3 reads TGTGCCAGCAGCTCACTGACAGGGCAGGCCGGGGAGCTGTTTTTT. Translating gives CASSSLTGQAGELFF.

Written as DNA, the CDR3 is TGTGCCAGCAGTTGGGGACAGGGGCGAGAAAGCGAGCAGTACTTC. Translated, it gives CASSWGQGRESEQYF. The chain couples TRBV11-2 to TRBJ2-7; 10 nucleotides agree with TRBD1. The germline gives CDR1 SGHAT, CDR2 FQNNGV. J gave up 6 bases and V 6 bases, and 11 bases lay outside the gene matches. This CDR3 is 15 amino acids long.

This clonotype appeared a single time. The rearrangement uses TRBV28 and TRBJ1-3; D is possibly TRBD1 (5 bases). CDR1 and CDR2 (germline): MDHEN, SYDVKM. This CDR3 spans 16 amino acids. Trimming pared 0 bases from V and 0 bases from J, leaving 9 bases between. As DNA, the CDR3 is TGTGCCAGCAGTTTATGGGTTGGGACCTCTGGAAACACCATATATTTT. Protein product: CASSLWVGTSGNTIYF.

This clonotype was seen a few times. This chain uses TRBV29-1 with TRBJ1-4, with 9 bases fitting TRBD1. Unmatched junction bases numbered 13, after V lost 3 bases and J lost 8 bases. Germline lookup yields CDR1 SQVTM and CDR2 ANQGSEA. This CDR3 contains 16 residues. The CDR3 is CSVEGATGGLGEKLFF. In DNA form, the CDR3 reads TGCAGCGTTGAGGGGGCTACAGGGGGCTTGGGAGAAAAACTGTTTTTT.

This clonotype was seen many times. The CDR3 sequence: CASSFSATQETQYF. The CDR3, as DNA: TGTGCCAGCAGCTTTTCGGCTACCCAAGAGACCCAGTACTTC. The rearrangement links TRBV7-2 to TRBJ2-5; the D is unclear. Germline CDR1 reads SGHTA; CDR2 reads FQGNSA. V was clipped by 3 bases and J by 1 base, with 9 bases between them. The CDR3 consists of 14 residues.

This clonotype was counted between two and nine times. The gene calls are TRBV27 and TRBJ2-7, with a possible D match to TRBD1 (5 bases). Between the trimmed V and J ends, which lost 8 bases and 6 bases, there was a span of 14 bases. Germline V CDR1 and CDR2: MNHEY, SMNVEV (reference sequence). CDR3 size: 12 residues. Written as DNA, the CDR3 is TGTGCCAGCCGAACCAGGGTCGGCGAGCAGTACTTC. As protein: CASRTRVGEQYF.

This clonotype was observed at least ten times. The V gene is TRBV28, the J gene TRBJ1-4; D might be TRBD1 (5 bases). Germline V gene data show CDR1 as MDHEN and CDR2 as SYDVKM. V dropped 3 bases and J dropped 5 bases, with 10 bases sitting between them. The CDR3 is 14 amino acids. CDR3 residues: CASSFRTPNEKLFF. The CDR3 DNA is TGTGCCAGCAGTTTCCGGACACCGAATGAAAAACTGTTTTTT. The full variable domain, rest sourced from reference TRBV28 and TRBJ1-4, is DVKVTQSSRYLVKRTGEKVFLECVQDMDHENMFWYRQDPGLGLRLIYFSYDVKMKEKGDIPEGYSVSREKKERFSLILESASTNQTSMYLCASSFRTPNEKLFFGSGTQLSVL.

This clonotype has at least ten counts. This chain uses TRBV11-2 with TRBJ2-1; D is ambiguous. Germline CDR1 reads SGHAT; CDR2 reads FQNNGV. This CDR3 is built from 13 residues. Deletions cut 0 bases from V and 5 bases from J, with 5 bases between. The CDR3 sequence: CASSLDLNNEQFF. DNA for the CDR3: TGTGCCAGCAGCTTAGATTTGAACAATGAGCAGTTCTTC.

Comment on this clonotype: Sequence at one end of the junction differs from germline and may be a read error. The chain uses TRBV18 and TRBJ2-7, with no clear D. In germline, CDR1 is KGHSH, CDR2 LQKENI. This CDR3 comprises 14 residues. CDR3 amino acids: CASSPPSQSYERYF. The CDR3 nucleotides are TGTGCCAGCTCACCACCGTCCCAATCCTACGAGCGGTACTTC.

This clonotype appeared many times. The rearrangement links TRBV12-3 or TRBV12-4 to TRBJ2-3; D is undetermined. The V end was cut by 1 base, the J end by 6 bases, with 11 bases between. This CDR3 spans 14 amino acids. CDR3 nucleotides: TGTGCCAGCAGTTTAGGGCCCTTGGTCGATACGCAGTATTTT. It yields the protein CASSLGPLVDTQYF.

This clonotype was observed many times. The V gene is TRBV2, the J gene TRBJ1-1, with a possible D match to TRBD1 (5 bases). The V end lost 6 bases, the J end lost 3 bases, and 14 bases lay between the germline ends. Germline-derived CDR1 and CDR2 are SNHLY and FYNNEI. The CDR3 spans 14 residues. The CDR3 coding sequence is TGTGCCAGCAGACTCGAGACAGCCTACACTGAAGCTTTCTTT. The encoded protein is CASRLETAYTEAFF. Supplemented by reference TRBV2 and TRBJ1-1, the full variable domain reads EPEVTQTPSHQVTQMGQEVILRCVPISNHLYFYWYRQILGQKVEFLVSFYNNEISEKSEIFDDQFSVERPDGSNFTLKIRSTKLEDSAMYFCASRLETAYTEAFFGQGTRLTVV.

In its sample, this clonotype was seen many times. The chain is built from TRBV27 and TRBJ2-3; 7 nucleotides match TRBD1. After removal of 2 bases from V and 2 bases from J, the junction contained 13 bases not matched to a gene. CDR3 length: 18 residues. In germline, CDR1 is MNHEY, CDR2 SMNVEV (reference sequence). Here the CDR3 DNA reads TGTGCCAGCAGTTTAAAGGCACCGGGACAGTCAAACACAGATACGCAGTATTTT. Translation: CASSLKAPGQSNTDTQYF.

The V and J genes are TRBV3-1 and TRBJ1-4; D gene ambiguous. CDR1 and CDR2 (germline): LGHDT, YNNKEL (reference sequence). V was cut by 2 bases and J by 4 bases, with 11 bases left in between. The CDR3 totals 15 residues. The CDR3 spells CASSQKGGFNEKLFF. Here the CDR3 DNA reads TGTGCCAGCAGCCAAAAGGGCGGATTTAATGAAAAACTGTTTTTT. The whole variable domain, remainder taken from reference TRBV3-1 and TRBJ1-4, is DTAVSQTPKYLVTQMGNDKSIKCEQNLGHDTMYWYKQDSKKFLKIMFSYNNKELIINETVPNRFSPKSPDKAHLNLHINSLELGDSAVYFCASSQKGGFNEKLFFGSGTQLSVL.

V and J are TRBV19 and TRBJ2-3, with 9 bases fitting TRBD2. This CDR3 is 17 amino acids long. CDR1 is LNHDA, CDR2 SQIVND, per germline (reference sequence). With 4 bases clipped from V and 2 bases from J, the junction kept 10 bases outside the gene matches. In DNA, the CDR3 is TGTGCCAGTAGTAGGGGACTAGCCAGACTCGTCACAGATACGCAGTATTTT. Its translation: CASSRGLARLVTDTQYF.

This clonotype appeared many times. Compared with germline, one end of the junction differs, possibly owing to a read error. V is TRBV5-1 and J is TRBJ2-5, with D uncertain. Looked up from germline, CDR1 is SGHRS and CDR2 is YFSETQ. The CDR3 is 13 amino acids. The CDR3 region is CASSPGLQETQYF. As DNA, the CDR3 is TGTGCCAGCAGCCCCGGGTTACAAGAGACCCAGTACTTC.